The following is a TCR beta chain sequence with its context. TCRdb keeps only in-frame clones here, not all; method: immunoSEQ multiplex PCR. The table shows 1,400,000 or so clones, with less than 99% occurring only once. Germline values: CDR1 MNHNY, CDR2 SVGAGI (reference sequence). This CDR3 is built from 13 residues. Trimming pared 2 bases from V and 5 bases from J, leaving 9 bases between. This record belongs to a study of shared clonotypes between healthy human individuals. Material for sequencing was naive CD4+ T cells sorted from blood. Described subset: CD45RA+ positively selected. This clonotype was obtained from a man younger than 40 in good health. V and J are TRBV6-6 and TRBJ1-1; D not certain. The CDR3 DNA reads as TGTGCCAGCAGTTACGGCATTATTACTGAAGCTTTCTTT. It is translated as CASSYGIITEAFF.